This T cell receptor beta chain was identified during a study of CD8 T cells in ankylosing spondylitis (dated by TCRdb to about 2017). Context from the whole study: The study set out to find disease-linked TCR variants by profiling T cell receptor beta repertoires in ankylosing spondylitis patients and healthy donors. In total, the full study cohort was made up of over a hundred healthy donors and about two dozen ankylosing spondylitis patients. Peripheral blood was sampled, and synovial fluid was additionally collected from ankylosing spondylitis patients. The investigation overall reported the following: A TCR beta motif of several highly homologous amino acid variants appeared characteristic of blood from ankylosing spondylitis patients. A CD8+ phenotype was shown by the disease-linked clones, which were found at relatively low frequencies in peripheral blood. The disease-linked clones were reported as significantly enriched in matched synovial fluid samples from ankylosing spondylitis patients. Some of the motif variants had been reported before in the synovial fluid and blood of reactive arthritis patients, a finding that suggests common disease-initiation mechanisms.

TCRdb names Illumina HiSeq 2500 as the instrument used. Quantitative 5'-RACE with molecular barcodes was used to prepare TCR beta libraries. Under the source paper's analysis protocol: A new computational method, built on a probabilistic model of VDJ rearrangement, was used to identify disease-linked TCR variants. The public sequencing data were trimmed at Q25 with fastp and processed into clonotypes with MiXCR by TCRdb, which kept only in-frame beta chains. Rows are combined by CDR3 protein, so each entry shows the most common genes and DNA. The V and J calls shown here were made by TCRdb, not taken from the authors' results. The table for this sample lists approximately 220,000 distinct CDR3 sequences; around a quarter of them were counted only once. The top ten clones comprise 5% to 7.5% of the sample. V loses 6 bases, J loses 4 bases, and the germline ends lie 4 bases apart. The CDR3 runs 11 residues from the cysteine to the phenylalanine. The entry retains the CDR3 DNA only, 33 bases that are in frame from base 1. Via the germline V gene (reference sequence), CDR1 is MNHNY and CDR2 SVGAGI.

There are many counts of this clonotype. Its cognate antigen has yet to be identified. Base qualities are not provided; no much larger clone lies one nucleotide away. The receptor was isolated from a male donor with ankylosing spondylitis or in good health (not recorded which). Rearrangement joined TRBV6-6 to TRBJ1-5; confidence is insufficient to name the D gene. Sample: blood, either unsorted or a sorted T cell fraction (not recorded which). This receptor has the CDR3 CASSHNQPQHF. At the DNA level, the sequence is TGTGCCAGCAGCCATAATCAGCCCCAGCATTTT.